Listed below are T cell receptor beta chains from one sample, sequenced in a study of technical replicates of blood from a few donors. Assay: immunoSEQ multiplex PCR; the TCRdb copy retains only in-frame clones and omits some. The sample shows over 90,000 clones, 95% to 96% of them seen only once. The sequenced sample consisted of T cells isolated from PBMCs. The receptors stem from a human donor in good health. Each CDR3 is given with its conserved first and last residue. D genes are given only for firm matches. Not every row has a clone size; where given, it reads once, few, many or a size class.

v_gene	abundance	d_gene	j_gene	CDR3aa	CDR3nt
TRBV27	.	.	TRBJ2-7	CASSPLVARDEQYF	TGTGCCAGCAGTCCATTGGTGGCCCGGGACGAGCAGTACTTC
TRBV28	.	.	TRBJ1-5	CASSLDQGLYQPQHF	TGTGCCAGCAGTTTAGACCAGGGATTATATCAGCCCCAGCATTTT
TRBV11-2	.	.	TRBJ1-1	CASSPSGMGNTEAFF	TGTGCCAGCAGCCCCAGCGGGATGGGGAACACTGAAGCTTTCTTT
TRBV4-1	.	.	TRBJ2-7	CASSLRADGPYEQYF	TGCGCCAGCAGCCTCAGAGCGGATGGCCCCTACGAGCAGTACTTC
TRBV6-1	.	.	TRBJ1-2	CASSESRGAYGYTF	TGTGCCAGCAGTGAATCTAGGGGCGCGTATGGCTACACCTTC
TRBV7-8	.	TRBD1	TRBJ1-5	CASSTPGGGGQPQHF	TGTGCCAGCAGCACACCTGGAGGGGGCGGTCAGCCCCAGCATTTT
TRBV6-5	once	.	TRBJ2-1	CASSYSTIGEQFF	TGTGCCAGCAGTTACTCGACTATTGGTGAGCAGTTCTTC
TRBV6-5	.	TRBD1	TRBJ2-2	CASSYTTGKAGELFF	TGTGCCAGCAGTTACACGACAGGGAAGGCCGGGGAGCTGTTTTTT
TRBV27	once	.	TRBJ2-7	CASSPNRYYEQYF	TGTGCCAGCAGTCCAAATAGATACTACGAGCAGTACTTC
TRBV7-6	few	.	TRBJ1-1	CASSLANREAFF	TGTGCCAGCAGCTTAGCCAACAGGGAAGCTTTCTTT
TRBV27	once	.	TRBJ1-1	CASSLQGNTEAFF	TGTGCCAGCAGTTTGCAGGGGAACACTGAAGCTTTCTTT
TRBV28	.	.	TRBJ1-5	CASSSDRKNQPQHF	TGTGCCAGCAGCTCCGACAGGAAAAATCAGCCCCAGCATTTT
TRBV19	once	.	TRBJ1-1	CASNWQGTEAFF	TGTGCCAGTAACTGGCAGGGCACTGAAGCTTTCTTT
TRBV6-1	.	TRBD1	TRBJ2-7	CASSLGQLSYEQYF	TGTGCCAGCAGCCTGGGACAGCTTTCTTACGAGCAGTACTTC
TRBV4-3	.	.	TRBJ2-1	CASSRSLLANEQFF	TGCGCCAGCAGCCGAAGTTTACTAGCCAATGAGCAGTTCTTC